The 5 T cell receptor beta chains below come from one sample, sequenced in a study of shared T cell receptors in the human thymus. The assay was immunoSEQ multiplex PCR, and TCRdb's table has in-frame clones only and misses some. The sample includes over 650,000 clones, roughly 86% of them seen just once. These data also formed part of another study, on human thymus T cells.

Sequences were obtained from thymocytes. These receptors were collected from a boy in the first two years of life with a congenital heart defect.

The DNA for the CDR3 is TGTGCCATCAGAAAGAGCGGACAGGGTTATTCTAGGGACACTGAAGCTTTCTTT. Protein: CAIRKSGQGYSRDTEAFF. The genes are TRBV10-3 and TRBJ1-1, with 8 bases matching TRBD1. V lost 6 bases to trimming and J lost 3 bases; unmatched junction nucleotides: 18. The CDR3 spans 18 residues. CDR1 ENHRY and CDR2 SYGVKD come from the germline V gene.

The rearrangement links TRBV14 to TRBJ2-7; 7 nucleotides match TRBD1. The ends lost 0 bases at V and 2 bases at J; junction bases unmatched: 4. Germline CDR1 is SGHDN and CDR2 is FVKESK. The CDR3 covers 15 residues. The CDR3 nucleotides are TGTGCCAGCAGCCAAGACGACAGGGCCCCCTACGAGCAGTACTTC. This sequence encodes CASSQDDRAPYEQYF.

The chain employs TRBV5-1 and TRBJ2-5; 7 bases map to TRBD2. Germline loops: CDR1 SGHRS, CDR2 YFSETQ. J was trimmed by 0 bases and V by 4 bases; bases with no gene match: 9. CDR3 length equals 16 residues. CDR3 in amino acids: CASSPRTRGDQETQYF. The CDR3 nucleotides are TGCGCCAGCAGCCCACGGACTAGGGGCGACCAAGAGACCCAGTACTTC.

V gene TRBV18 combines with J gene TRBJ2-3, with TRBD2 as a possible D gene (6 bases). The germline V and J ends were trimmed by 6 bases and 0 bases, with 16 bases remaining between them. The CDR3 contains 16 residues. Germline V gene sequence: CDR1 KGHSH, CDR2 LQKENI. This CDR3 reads CASSPRDSNSTDTQYF. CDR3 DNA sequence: TGTGCCAGCTCGCCCCGGGACTCCAATAGCACAGATACGCAGTATTTT.

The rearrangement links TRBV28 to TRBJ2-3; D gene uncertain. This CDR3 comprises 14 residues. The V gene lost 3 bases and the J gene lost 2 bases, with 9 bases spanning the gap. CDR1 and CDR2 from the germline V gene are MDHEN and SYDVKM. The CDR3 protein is CASSFMADTDTQYF. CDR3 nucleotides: TGTGCCAGCAGTTTTATGGCCGACACAGATACGCAGTATTTT.